A single T cell receptor (beta chain) is shown here with its context. Profiling relied on immunoSEQ multiplex PCR, and the TCRdb table lists in-frame clones only, not all of them. This sample has 15,000 to 25,000 clones; roughly 90% occur once, and the top ten carry roughly 6%. Per the germline V gene, CDR1 is MNHEY and CDR2 is SVGAGI. The CDR3 is 15 amino acids. V lost 5 bases and J lost 2, with 14 bases in between. The data are from a study of T cell changes during pregnancy in multiple sclerosis. The clonotype was recovered from a female donor in good health, enrolled as a control in a pregnancy study. J is TRBJ2-3 and V is TRBV6-5; possibly TRBD2 for D (5 bases). Sequenced here: CD8+ T cells from peripheral blood mononuclear cells, sampled in the third trimester of pregnancy. This CDR3 reads CASSRYSGSTDTQYF. In DNA, the CDR3 is TGTGCCAGCAGTAGATACAGCGGTTCCACAGATACGCAGTATTTT.